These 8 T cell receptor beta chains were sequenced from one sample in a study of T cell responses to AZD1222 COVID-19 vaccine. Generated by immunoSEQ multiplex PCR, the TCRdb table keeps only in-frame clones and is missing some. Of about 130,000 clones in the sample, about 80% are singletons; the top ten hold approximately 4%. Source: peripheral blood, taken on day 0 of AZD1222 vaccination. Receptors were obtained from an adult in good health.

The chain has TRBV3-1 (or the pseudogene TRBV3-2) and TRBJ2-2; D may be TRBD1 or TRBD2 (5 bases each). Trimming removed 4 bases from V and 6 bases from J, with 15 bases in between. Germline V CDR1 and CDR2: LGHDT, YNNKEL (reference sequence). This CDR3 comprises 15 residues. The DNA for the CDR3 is TGTGCCAGCAGCCGCCGGGACCCCATACCCGGGGAGCTGTTTTTT. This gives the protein CASSRRDPIPGELFF.

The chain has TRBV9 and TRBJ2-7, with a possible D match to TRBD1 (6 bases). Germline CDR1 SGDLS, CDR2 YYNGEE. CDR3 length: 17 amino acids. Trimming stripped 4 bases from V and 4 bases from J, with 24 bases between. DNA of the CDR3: TGTGCCAGCAGCCCCCATGCCACAGGGACGGTCGTTTACGAGCAGTACTTC. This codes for CASSPHATGTVVYEQYF.

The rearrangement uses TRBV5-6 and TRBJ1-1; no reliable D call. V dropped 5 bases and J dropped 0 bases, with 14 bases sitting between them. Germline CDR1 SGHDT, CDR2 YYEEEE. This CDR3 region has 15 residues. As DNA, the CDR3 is TGTGCCAGCAGGGGCAGGTACCCGTTGAACACTGAAGCTTTCTTT. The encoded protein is CASRGRYPLNTEAFF.

CDR3 loop: CATSDTSRETQYF. The CDR3, as DNA: TGTGCCACCAGTGATACTAGCAGGGAGACCCAGTACTTC. The genes are TRBV24-1 and TRBJ2-5; the D gene is possibly TRBD2 (6 bases). V lost 3 bases and J 5 bases, leaving 9 bases between the germline ends. The length of the CDR3 is 13 residues. Germline assignment: CDR1 KGHDR and CDR2 SFDVKD.

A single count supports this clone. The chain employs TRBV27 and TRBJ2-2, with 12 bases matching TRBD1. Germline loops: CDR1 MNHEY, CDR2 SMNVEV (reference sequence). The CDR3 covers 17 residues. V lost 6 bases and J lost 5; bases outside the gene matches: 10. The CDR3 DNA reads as TGTGCCAGCAGGAGGATCGGGACAGGGGGCCCGACCGGGGAGCTGTTTTTT. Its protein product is CASRRIGTGGPTGELFF.

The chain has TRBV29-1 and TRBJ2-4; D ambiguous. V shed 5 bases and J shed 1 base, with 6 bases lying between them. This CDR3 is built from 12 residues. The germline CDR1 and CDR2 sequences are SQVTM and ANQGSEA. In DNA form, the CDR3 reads TGCAGCGTTTATTACGCCAAAAACATTCAGTACTTC. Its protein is CSVYYAKNIQYF.

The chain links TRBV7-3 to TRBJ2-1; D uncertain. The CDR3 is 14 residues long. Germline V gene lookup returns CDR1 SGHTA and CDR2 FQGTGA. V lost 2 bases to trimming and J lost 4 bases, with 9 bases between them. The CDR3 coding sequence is TGTGCCAGCAGCTTATCCACAGATTACAATGAGCAGTTCTTC. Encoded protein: CASSLSTDYNEQFF.

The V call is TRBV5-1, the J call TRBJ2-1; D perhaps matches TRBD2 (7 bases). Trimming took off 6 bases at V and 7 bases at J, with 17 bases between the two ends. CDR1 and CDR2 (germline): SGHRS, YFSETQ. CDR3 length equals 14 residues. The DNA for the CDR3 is TGCGCCAGCAAAACGGGGGGCAGTGTGAATGAGCAGTTCTTC. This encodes CASKTGGSVNEQFF.